These 15 T cell receptor beta chains were all obtained from the same sample, sequenced in a study of blood T cell repertoires in COVID-19. Data came from immunoSEQ multiplex PCR; TCRdb stores just in-frame clones and leaves some out. The sample records 200,000 to 300,000 clones, 80% to 85% being singletons. Sequencing was carried out using peripheral blood. These receptors all come from a middle-aged man with acute or convalescent COVID-19.

This chain connects TRBV4-1 to TRBJ2-7, with D uncertain. Trimming shortened V by 0 bases and J by 3 bases, and 9 bases separated the two germline ends. Germline CDR1 reads MGHRA; CDR2 reads YSYEKL. The CDR3 is 14 amino acids. In DNA form, the CDR3 reads TGCGCCAGCAGCCAAGAGGCCCGGGTCTACGAGCAGTACTTC. Its protein is CASSQEARVYEQYF.

This clone was recorded a few times. This sequence joins TRBV11-3 and TRBJ2-3; D may be TRBD2 (6 bases). Between the trimmed V and J ends, which lost 2 bases and 0 bases, there was a span of 15 bases. Looked up from germline, CDR1 is SGHNT and CDR2 is YENEEA. This CDR3 has 17 amino acids. In DNA, the CDR3 is TGTGCCAGCAGCTTACGGGCTTTCGCGGGAAGCACAGATACGCAGTATTTT. This sequence encodes CASSLRAFAGSTDTQYF.

This rearrangement joins TRBV30 to TRBJ1-2; D may be TRBD1 (6 bases). V lost 4 bases, J lost 1 base, and 13 bases lay in between. Germline V gene lookup returns CDR1 GTSNPN and CDR2 SVGIG (reference sequence). The CDR3 is made up of 14 amino acids. The CDR3 DNA sequence: TGTGCCTGGACGGGGGGGCGGGGTAACTATGGCTACACCTTC. It encodes CAWTGGRGNYGYTF.

The rearrangement joins TRBV9 to TRBJ2-5; 11 nucleotides align to TRBD1. V trimming: 3 bases; J trimming: 1 base; junction bases outside the gene matches: 2. The CDR3 length is 15 residues. Germline V lookup: CDR1 SGDLS, CDR2 YYNGEE. The CDR3 region has the DNA TGTGCCAGCAGCGGGGACAGGGGGGTCCAAGAGACCCAGTACTTC. This sequence encodes CASSGDRGVQETQYF. The variable domain in full, completed from reference TRBV9 and TRBJ2-5, reads DSGVTQTPKHLITATGQRVTLRCSPRSGDLSVYWYQQSLDQGLQFLIQYYNGEERAKGNILERFSAQQFPDLHSELNLSSLELGDSALYFCASSGDRGVQETQYFGPGTRLLVL.

V and J are TRBV3-1 (or the pseudogene TRBV3-2) and TRBJ1-3, with 7 bases lining up with TRBD1. This CDR3 has 17 amino acids. The V gene end was trimmed by 2 bases and the J gene end by 3 bases; junction bases not matched to a gene: 10. Germline-derived CDR1 and CDR2 are LGHDT and YNNKEL (reference sequence). The CDR3 loop is CASSQQQGLLGGNTIYF. In DNA form, the CDR3 reads TGTGCCAGCAGCCAACAACAGGGGTTGTTAGGTGGAAACACCATATATTTT.

The chain uses TRBV19 and TRBJ2-1; 10 nucleotides line up with TRBD2. From germline, CDR1 is LNHDA and CDR2 SQIVND (reference sequence). Losses at the gene ends were 5 bases for V and 6 bases for J; bases not matched to a gene: 7. CDR3 length equals 15 residues. The CDR3, as DNA: TGTGCCAGTAGTCCTCTAGCGGGAGCCCTCAATGAGCAGTTCTTC. Its protein product is CASSPLAGALNEQFF.

This clone appeared a few times. V is TRBV5-1 and J is TRBJ2-1; 8 bases line up with TRBD1. CDR1 SGHRS and CDR2 YFSETQ come from the germline V gene. This CDR3 has 17 amino acids. J gave up 3 bases and V 3 bases, and 11 bases lay outside the gene matches. CDR3 nucleotides: TGCGCCAGCAGCTGGGCAGGAAAACAGGGGGTCTACAATGAGCAGTTCTTC. This codes for CASSWAGKQGVYNEQFF.

The genes are TRBV30 and TRBJ1-2; 11 bases are a match to TRBD1. V trimming: 0 bases; J trimming: 4 bases; junction bases outside the gene matches: 4. Per germline, CDR1 GTSNPN and CDR2 SVGIG (reference sequence). The CDR3 loop spans 15 amino acids. The CDR3 here is CAWSVQGTGGYGYTF. The CDR3 DNA reads TGTGCCTGGAGTGTACAAGGGACAGGGGGCTATGGCTACACCTTC.

For this clone: The same CDR3 can be traced to other DNA sequences in this sample. The chain couples TRBV5-1 to TRBJ1-2; weak D call: TRBD1 (6 bases). The CDR3 is 14 residues long. The V gene lost 0 bases and the J gene lost 4 bases, with 10 bases spanning the gap. Germline CDR1 reads SGHRS; CDR2 reads YFSETQ. CDR3 protein: CASSLGTGIYGYTF. CDR3 in DNA: TGCGCCAGCAGCTTGGGAACAGGGATCTATGGCTACACCTTC. The full variable domain, completed using reference TRBV5-1 and TRBJ1-2, is KAGVTQTPRYLIKTRGQQVTLSCSPISGHRSVSWYQQTPGQGLQFLFEYFSETQRNKGNFPGRFSGRQFSNSRSEMNVSTLELGDSALYLCASSLGTGIYGYTFGSGTRLTVV.

V gene TRBV10-3 combines with J gene TRBJ1-2; 8 bases align to TRBD1. CDR3 length: 15 amino acids. Germline CDR1 ENHRY, CDR2 SYGVKD. With V trimmed by 0 bases and J by 3 bases, 3 bases remained unmatched. The chain's CDR3 is CAISESPGGDYGYTF. For the CDR3, the DNA is TGTGCCATCAGTGAGTCCCCAGGGGGCGACTATGGCTACACCTTC.

Details on this clone: The sample holds other DNA sequences that translate to the same CDR3. The rearrangement links TRBV6-5 to TRBJ1-1, with D unresolved. Per the germline V gene, CDR1 is MNHEY and CDR2 is SVGAGI. Trimming removed 0 bases at V and 1 base at J, with 3 bases between. The CDR3 runs to 13 residues. The CDR3 DNA follows: TGTGCCAGCAGTTACTCGCGGAACACTGAAGCTTTCTTT. The encoded protein is CASSYSRNTEAFF.

This clone turned up a few times. The J gene is TRBJ1-1, the V gene TRBV4-3, with D possibly matching TRBD1 (6 bases). The CDR3 is made up of 14 amino acids. From germline, CDR1 is LGHNA and CDR2 YSLEER. The V end lost 4 bases, the J end lost 6 bases, and 15 bases lay between the germline ends. The CDR3 nucleotides read TGCGCCAGCAGCCCCCAGAACAGGGCAGCTGAAGCTTTCTTT. Its translation: CASSPQNRAAEAFF.

The CDR3 here is CASSELGTGATDTQYF. CDR3 coding DNA: TGTGCCAGCAGTGAACTAGGGACAGGGGCCACAGATACGCAGTATTTT. The genes are TRBV2 and TRBJ2-3; 10 bases match TRBD1. The germline V gene has CDR1 SNHLY and CDR2 FYNNEI. J gave up 2 bases and V 2 bases, and 4 bases lay outside the gene matches. This CDR3 contains 16 residues. Complete variable domain (other parts from reference TRBV2 and TRBJ2-3): EPEVTQTPSHQVTQMGQEVILRCVPISNHLYFYWYRQILGQKVEFLVSFYNNEISEKSEIFDDQFSVERPDGSNFTLKIRSTKLEDSAMYFCASSELGTGATDTQYFGPGTRLTVL.

The chain links TRBV6-6 to TRBJ2-7; D may be TRBD2 (6 bases). CDR1 MNHNY and CDR2 SVGAGI come from the germline V gene (reference sequence). This CDR3 spans 14 amino acids. Trimming pared 5 bases from V and 6 bases from J, leaving 17 bases between. The CDR3 DNA follows: TGTGCCAGCAGTACCGATCGTCGGGGAGGCGAGCAGTACTTC. Translating gives CASSTDRRGGEQYF.

The V gene is TRBV18, the J gene TRBJ1-1; D is unresolved. The V end was cut by 0 bases, the J end by 3 bases, with 11 bases between. Germline-derived CDR1 and CDR2 are KGHSH and LQKENI. The CDR3 totals 15 residues. In DNA, the CDR3 is TGTGCCAGCTCACCACCGTCCATGGCAGACACTGAAGCTTTCTTT. Residues: CASSPPSMADTEAFF.